A selection of T cell receptor beta chains follows, all from one sample in a study of shared clonotypes between healthy human individuals. Profiling relied on immunoSEQ multiplex PCR, and the TCRdb table lists in-frame clones only, not all of them. The sample has under 650,000 clones; roughly 95% are singletons. The specimen was naive CD4+ T cells sorted from blood. These receptors all stem from a woman between 25 and 40 years old in good health. The CDR3 runs from the conserved cysteine through the conserved F or W. A D gene is named only where the DNA matches it firmly. Where a row states a size, it is once, few, many or the class of an expanded clone; other rows omit it.

TRBJ1-5,TRBV19,.,.,TGTGCCAGTAGTACCTCCGGACAGCAGCCCCAGCATTTT,CASSTSGQQPQHF
TRBJ1-2,TRBV28,.,.,TGTGCCAGCAGTTTGGGGGGGGTGCAGGGTAGGAATGGCTACACCTTC,CASSLGGVQGRNGYTF
TRBJ2-5,TRBV29-1,.,.,TGCAGCGTCGTTGATCTCCGGCAGTACTTC,CSVVDLRQYF
TRBJ2-7,TRBV6-5,once,TRBD2,TGTGCCAGCAGTTTCAATTGGGCTAGCGGAAGGTACGAGCAGTACTTC,CASSFNWASGRYEQYF
TRBJ2-3,TRBV7-9,once,.,TGTGCCAGCAGCCTGCTTGGGGCCCGCTCGGATACGCAGTATTTT,CASSLLGARSDTQYF
TRBJ2-1,TRBV19,.,.,TGTGCCAGTAGTATAGGAAGGGCACTTCAGGACAATGAGCAGTTCTTC,CASSIGRALQDNEQFF
TRBJ2-7,TRBV27,.,TRBD1,TGTGCCAGCAGGCGCGACAGGGCTCCCCCCTACGAGCAGTACTTC,CASRRDRAPPYEQYF
TRBJ1-1,TRBV11-2,few,.,TGTGCCAGCAGCTTAGTGGGTGAATTTGAAGCTTTCTTT,CASSLVGEFEAFF
TRBJ2-5,TRBV15,.,TRBD2,TGTGCCACCAGCAGCCAGATAGCGGGAGGCCGGGAGACCCAGTACTTC,CATSSQIAGGRETQYF
TRBJ1-5,TRBV29-1,once,.,TGCAGCGTTTCCCAGGGGTGGGGTCAGCCCCAGCATTTT,CSVSQGWGQPQHF
TRBJ2-7,TRBV5-1,.,.,TGCGCCAGCAGCCTCGAGCCCCAGGGAAACGAGCAGTACTTC,CASSLEPQGNEQYF
TRBJ2-5,TRBV19,.,.,TGTGCCAGTAGTACTCCGGGACTCCAACAAGAGACCCAGTACTTC,CASSTPGLQQETQYF
TRBJ2-5,TRBV5-1,.,TRBD2,TGCGCCAGCACCGGGGGGAGGGCCGGGGAGACCCAGTACTTC,CASTGGRAGETQYF
TRBJ2-5,TRBV5-1,.,.,TGCGCCAGCAGCTTTGATCAAGAGACCCAGTACTTC,CASSFDQETQYF
TRBJ1-3,TRBV28,.,.,TGTGCCAGCAGTTTATTACAGACTACCTTGAGCTCTGGAAACACCATATATTTT,CASSLLQTTLSSGNTIYF
TRBJ1-3,TRBV2,.,.,TGTGCCAGCAGTGATAGGAGGGGCTCTGGAAACACCATATATTTT,CASSDRRGSGNTIYF
TRBJ1-2,TRBV2,.,.,TGTGCCAGCAGTGAAGTACAGGGCGACTATGGCTACACCTTC,CASSEVQGDYGYTF
TRBJ2-7,TRBV7-9,.,TRBD2,TGTGCCAGCAGCTTAAATAGTGGGAGGGCCCCCGAGCAGTACTTC,CASSLNSGRAPEQYF
TRBJ1-1,TRBV18,.,TRBD1,TGTGCCAGCTCACCACCTACAACAGGGGTCTCTGGGTACACTGAAGCTTTCTTT,CASSPPTTGVSGYTEAFF
TRBJ2-3,TRBV4-1,.,.,TGCGCCAGCAGCCAAGATTTCCACTACACAGATACGCAGTATTTT,CASSQDFHYTDTQYF
TRBJ1-4,TRBV5-4,.,TRBD1,TGTGCCAGCAGCCCCGACAGGGGGGGTGAAAAACTGTTTTTT,CASSPDRGGEKLFF
TRBJ1-3,TRBV28,.,.,TGTGCCAGCAGAAAAACCCGCGGGACGGCCTCTGGAAACACCATATATTTT,CASRKTRGTASGNTIYF
TRBJ1-5,TRBV5-8,.,.,TGTGCCAGCAGCTTGTCGTTTGGTCAGCCCCAGCATTTT,CASSLSFGQPQHF
TRBJ1-5,TRBV28,.,.,TGTGCCAGCAGCAGAGACAGGAATCAGCCCCAGCATTTT,CASSRDRNQPQHF
TRBJ1-1,TRBV7-2,.,.,TGTGCCAGCAGCTTCCAAAGAGGGTGGACTGAAGCTTTCTTT,CASSFQRGWTEAFF
TRBJ1-3,TRBV7-9,.,.,TGTGCCAGCAGCTTATCTGACTGGTACAGCAACTCTGGAAACACCATATATTTT,CASSLSDWYSNSGNTIYF
TRBJ2-1,TRBV27,.,TRBD2,TGTGCCAGCAGTTCCGGACTAGCGGCAACCTACAATGAGCAGTTCTTC,CASSSGLAATYNEQFF
TRBJ2-7,TRBV6-6,.,.,TGTGCCAGCGGCCGGGGCAGAGACTACGAGCAGTACTTC,CASGRGRDYEQYF
TRBJ1-1,TRBV6-6,.,.,TGTGCCAGCAGTTACTTTGGGACGGTGAACACTGAAGCTTTCTTT,CASSYFGTVNTEAFF
TRBJ1-2,TRBV6-5,.,.,TGTGCCAGCAGTTACAACGTGCGGGACTATGGCTACACCTTC,CASSYNVRDYGYTF
TRBJ1-2,TRBV30,few,.,TGTGCCTGGAGTGGCGGAGATGGCTACACCTTC,CAWSGGDGYTF
TRBJ2-7,TRBV19,once,.,TGTGCCAGTAGTCAGGGACGTTTGGGACTCCTACTATCCTACGAGCAGTACTTC,CASSQGRLGLLLSYEQYF
TRBJ1-5,TRBV7-9,.,.,TGTGCCAGCAGCGGCAGGTGGGATCAGCCCCAGCATTTT,CASSGRWDQPQHF
TRBJ1-5,TRBV18,.,.,TGTGCCAGCTCACCACAGGGAGATACTCAGCCCCAGCATTTT,CASSPQGDTQPQHF
TRBJ2-1,TRBV11-3,.,TRBD2,TGTGCCAGCAGCTTAGTTAGCGGGAGTTTTGAGCAGTTCTTC,CASSLVSGSFEQFF
TRBJ2-3,TRBV5-5,.,.,TGTGCCAGCAGTTCATGGTACGCGGCCCCGGATACGCAGTATTTT,CASSSWYAAPDTQYF
TRBJ1-5,TRBV7-9,few,.,TGTGCCAGCAGCTTACCGGATCAGCCCCAGCATTTT,CASSLPDQPQHF
TRBJ2-4,TRBV4-2,.,.,TGTGCCAGCAGGCGTGTCGGGGGCGGAAACATTCAGTACTTC,CASRRVGGGNIQYF
TRBJ1-2,TRBV28,.,.,TGTGCCAGCATCCTGGGGAGGGAGGGCGAAGGCTACACCTTC,CASILGREGEGYTF
TRBJ2-7,TRBV6-6,.,TRBD2,TGTGCCAGCAGCTTGACTAGCGGGCCTTCCTACGAGCAGTACTTC,CASSLTSGPSYEQYF
TRBJ2-2,TRBV4-1,once,.,TGCGCCAGCAGCCAAGTATTCGGAGTCACCGGGGAGCTGTTTTTT,CASSQVFGVTGELFF
TRBJ2-7,TRBV27,.,.,TGTGCCAGCAAACGAGCCAATGGGAACTACGAGCAGTACTTC,CASKRANGNYEQYF
TRBJ1-1,TRBV19,few,.,TGTGCCAGTAGTCGATGGAACACTGAAGCTTTCTTT,CASSRWNTEAFF
TRBJ1-5,TRBV18,.,.,TGTGCCAGCTCACCTGGGGTAAGGGGTCAGCCCCAGCATTTT,CASSPGVRGQPQHF
TRBJ2-5,TRBV27,once,TRBD1,TGTGCCAGCAGCTACTATTCAGGGGGCGCGGAGACCCAGTACTTC,CASSYYSGGAETQYF
TRBJ2-1,TRBV5-4,.,.,TGTGCCAGCAGCCAACAGGCCGACCTTTACAATGAGCAGTTCTTC,CASSQQADLYNEQFF
TRBJ2-7,TRBV2,once,TRBD1,TGTGCCAGCAGTCGGGACAGCGGCGAGCAGTACTTC,CASSRDSGEQYF
TRBJ2-2,TRBV5-1,.,TRBD2,TGCGCCAGCAGCTCGGGACTAGCGGGTAACACCGGGGAGCTGTTTTTT,CASSSGLAGNTGELFF
TRBJ2-7,TRBV27,.,.,TGTGCCAGCAGTATACGACAGGACTCCTACGAGCAGTACTTC,CASSIRQDSYEQYF
TRBJ1-3,TRBV21-1,.,.,TGTGCCAGCAGCAAAGTTCGGCAGGGGTCTGGAAACACCATATATTTT,CASSKVRQGSGNTIYF
TRBJ1-4,TRBV18,.,.,TGTGCCAGCTCCAGGGCAGAAAATGAAAAACTGTTTTTT,CASSRAENEKLFF
TRBJ1-1,TRBV5-4,.,TRBD1,TGTGCCAGCAGACCTCGGGACAGGACGAACACTGAAGCTTTCTTT,CASRPRDRTNTEAFF
TRBJ2-6,TRBV18,.,.,TGTGCCAGCCTAGGTGGTACTGGGGCCAACGTCCTGACTTTC,CASLGGTGANVLTF